This TCR beta chain is drawn from a study of OX40 agonist ivuxolimab in advanced cancers. On the study more broadly: Patients received intravenous ivuxolimab every 2 weeks at 0.01 to 10 mg/kg. Every patient in dose escalation had hepatocellular carcinoma, melanoma, renal cell or head and neck cancer.

This CDR3 contains 12 residues. Germline V gene lookup returns CDR1 MNHNY and CDR2 SVGAGI (reference sequence). With 2 bases removed from V and 7 bases from J, the gap between germline ends came to 8 bases. Regarding this clone: As yet, its antigen is unknown.

TCRdb keeps only in-frame clones here, not all; method: immunoSEQ multiplex PCR. This table has tens of thousands of clones, roughly 88% appearing once. Overall study findings and caveats: Partial responders at 0.1-3.0 mg/kg showed near-lowest clonal expansion. Circulating CD4+ and CD8+ T cells showed clonal expansion by week 6 at 0.1 to 3.0 mg/kg.

The TCR originated in an adult with an advanced solid tumor such as melanoma, head and neck, liver or kidney cancer. Source: CD4+ or CD8+ T cells sorted from blood, taken in a trial of the OX40 agonist ivuxolimab. J is TRBJ1-1 and V is TRBV6-6; no firm D call. DNA for the CDR3: TGTGCCAGCAGTTACAATCCCGGTGAAGCTTTCTTT. Amino acids: CASSYNPGEAFF.